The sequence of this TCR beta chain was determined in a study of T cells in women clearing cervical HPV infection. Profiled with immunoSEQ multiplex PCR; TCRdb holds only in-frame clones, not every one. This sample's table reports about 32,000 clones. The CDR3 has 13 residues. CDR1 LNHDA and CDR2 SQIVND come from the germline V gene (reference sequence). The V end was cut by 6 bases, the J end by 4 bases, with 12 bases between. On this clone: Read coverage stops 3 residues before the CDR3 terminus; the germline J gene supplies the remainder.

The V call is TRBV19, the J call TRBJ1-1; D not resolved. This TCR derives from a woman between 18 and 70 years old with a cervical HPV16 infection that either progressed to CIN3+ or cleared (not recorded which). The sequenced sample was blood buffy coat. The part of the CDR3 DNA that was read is TGTGCCAGTAGCGAGGTGGAGGGCACTGAA. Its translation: CASSEVEGTE. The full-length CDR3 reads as CASSEVEGTEAFF.